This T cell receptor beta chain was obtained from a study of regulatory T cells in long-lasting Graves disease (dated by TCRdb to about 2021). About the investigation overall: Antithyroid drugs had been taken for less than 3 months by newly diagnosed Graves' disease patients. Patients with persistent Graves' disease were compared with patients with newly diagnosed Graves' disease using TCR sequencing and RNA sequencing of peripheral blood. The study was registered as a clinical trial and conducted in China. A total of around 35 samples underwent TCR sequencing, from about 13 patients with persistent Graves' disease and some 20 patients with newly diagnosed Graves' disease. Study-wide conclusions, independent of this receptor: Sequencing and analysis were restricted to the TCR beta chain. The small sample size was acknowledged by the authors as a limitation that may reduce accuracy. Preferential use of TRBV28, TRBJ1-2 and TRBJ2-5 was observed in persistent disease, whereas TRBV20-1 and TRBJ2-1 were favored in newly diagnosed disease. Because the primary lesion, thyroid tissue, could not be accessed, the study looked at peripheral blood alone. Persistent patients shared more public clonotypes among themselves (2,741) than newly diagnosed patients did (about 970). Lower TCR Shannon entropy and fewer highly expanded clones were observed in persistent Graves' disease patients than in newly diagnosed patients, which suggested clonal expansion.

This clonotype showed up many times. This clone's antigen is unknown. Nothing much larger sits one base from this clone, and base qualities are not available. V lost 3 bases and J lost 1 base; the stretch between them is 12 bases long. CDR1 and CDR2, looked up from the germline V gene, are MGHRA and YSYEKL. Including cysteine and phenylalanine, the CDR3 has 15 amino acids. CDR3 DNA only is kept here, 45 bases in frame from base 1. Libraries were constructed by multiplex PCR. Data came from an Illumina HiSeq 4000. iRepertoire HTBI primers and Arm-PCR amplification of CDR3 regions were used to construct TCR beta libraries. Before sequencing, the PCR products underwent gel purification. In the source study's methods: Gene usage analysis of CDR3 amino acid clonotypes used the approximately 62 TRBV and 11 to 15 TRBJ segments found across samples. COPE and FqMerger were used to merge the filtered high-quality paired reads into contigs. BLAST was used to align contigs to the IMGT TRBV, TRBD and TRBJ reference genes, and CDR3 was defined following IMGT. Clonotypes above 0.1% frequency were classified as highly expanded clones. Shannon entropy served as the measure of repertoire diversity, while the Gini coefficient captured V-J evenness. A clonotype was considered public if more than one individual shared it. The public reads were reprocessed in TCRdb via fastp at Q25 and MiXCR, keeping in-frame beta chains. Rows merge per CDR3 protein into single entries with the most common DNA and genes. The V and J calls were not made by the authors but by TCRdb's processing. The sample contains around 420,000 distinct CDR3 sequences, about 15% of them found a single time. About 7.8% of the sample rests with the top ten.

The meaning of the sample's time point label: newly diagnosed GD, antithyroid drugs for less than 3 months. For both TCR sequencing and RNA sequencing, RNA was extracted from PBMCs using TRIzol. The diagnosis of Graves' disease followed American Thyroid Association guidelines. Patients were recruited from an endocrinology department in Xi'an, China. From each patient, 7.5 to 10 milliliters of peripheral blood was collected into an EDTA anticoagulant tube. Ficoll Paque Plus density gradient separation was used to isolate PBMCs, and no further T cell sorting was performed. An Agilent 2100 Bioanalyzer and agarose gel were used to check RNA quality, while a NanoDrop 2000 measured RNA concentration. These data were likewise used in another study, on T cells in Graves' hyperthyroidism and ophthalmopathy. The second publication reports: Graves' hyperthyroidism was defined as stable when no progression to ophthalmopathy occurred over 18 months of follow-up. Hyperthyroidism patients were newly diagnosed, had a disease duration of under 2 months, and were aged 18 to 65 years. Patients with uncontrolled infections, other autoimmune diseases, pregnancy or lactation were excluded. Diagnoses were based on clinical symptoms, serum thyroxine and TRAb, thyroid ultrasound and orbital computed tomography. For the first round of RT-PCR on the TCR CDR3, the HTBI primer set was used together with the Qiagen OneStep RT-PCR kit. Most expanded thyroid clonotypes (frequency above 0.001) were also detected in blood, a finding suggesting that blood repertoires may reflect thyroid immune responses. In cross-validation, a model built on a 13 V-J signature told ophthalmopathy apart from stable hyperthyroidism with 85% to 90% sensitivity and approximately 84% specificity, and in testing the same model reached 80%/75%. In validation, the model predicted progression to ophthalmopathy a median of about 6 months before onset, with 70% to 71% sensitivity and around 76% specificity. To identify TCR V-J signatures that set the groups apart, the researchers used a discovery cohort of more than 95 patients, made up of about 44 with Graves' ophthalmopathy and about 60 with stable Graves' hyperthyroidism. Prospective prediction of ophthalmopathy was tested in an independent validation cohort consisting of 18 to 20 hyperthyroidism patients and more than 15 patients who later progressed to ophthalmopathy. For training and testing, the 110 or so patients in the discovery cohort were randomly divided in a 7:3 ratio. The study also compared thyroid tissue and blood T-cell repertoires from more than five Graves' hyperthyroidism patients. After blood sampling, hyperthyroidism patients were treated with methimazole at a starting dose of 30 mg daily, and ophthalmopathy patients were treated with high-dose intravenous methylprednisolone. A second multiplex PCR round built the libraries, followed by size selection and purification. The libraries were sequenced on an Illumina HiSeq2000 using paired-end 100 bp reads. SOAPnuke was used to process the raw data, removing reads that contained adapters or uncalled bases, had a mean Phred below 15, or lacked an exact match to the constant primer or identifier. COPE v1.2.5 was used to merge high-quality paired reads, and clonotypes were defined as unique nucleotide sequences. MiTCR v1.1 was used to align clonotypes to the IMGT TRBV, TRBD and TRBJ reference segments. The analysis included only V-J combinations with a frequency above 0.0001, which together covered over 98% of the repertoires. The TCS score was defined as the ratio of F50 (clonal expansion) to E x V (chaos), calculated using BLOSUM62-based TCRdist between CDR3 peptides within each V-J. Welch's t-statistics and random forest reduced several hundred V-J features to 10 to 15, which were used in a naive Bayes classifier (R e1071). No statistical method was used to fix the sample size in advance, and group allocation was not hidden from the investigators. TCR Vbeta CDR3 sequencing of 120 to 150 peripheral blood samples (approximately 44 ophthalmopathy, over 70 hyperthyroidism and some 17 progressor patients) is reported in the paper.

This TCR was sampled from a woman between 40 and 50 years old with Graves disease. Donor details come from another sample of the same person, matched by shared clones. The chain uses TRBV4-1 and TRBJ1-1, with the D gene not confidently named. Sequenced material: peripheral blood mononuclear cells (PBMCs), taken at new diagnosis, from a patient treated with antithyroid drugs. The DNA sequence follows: TGCGCCAGCAGCCAGGGAGGACCGACGAACACTGAAGCTTTCTTT. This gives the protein CASSQGGPTNTEAFF.